A selection of T cell receptor beta chains follows, all from one sample in a study of blood T cell repertoires in COVID-19. Sequencing was performed with immunoSEQ multiplex PCR; in TCRdb, only in-frame clones are kept and a portion is missing. Of over 75,000 clones in the sample, around 90% were seen once. Sequenced: peripheral blood. These receptors all come from a human donor with COVID-19, enrolled during active disease. The donor label of this sample is uncertain. Each CDR3 is given with its conserved first and last residue. Fields, in order: D gene, V gene, J gene, clone size, CDR3 protein, CDR3 DNA. The D gene is left open where the match is weak. Clone sizes are given selectively: once, few, many, or a class where the clone is expanded.

>NA|TRBV27|TRBJ1-6|many
CASSPPLMGRGGSPLHF
TGTGCCAGCAGCCCCCCCCTCATGGGAAGAGGAGGTTCACCCCTCCACTTT
>TRBD2|TRBV9|TRBJ2-1|NA
CASNLGREFDEQFF
TGTGCCAGCAATCTAGGGCGGGAGTTTGATGAGCAGTTCTTC
>NA|TRBV30|TRBJ1-5|NA
CAWSPWGRYSNQPQHF
TGTGCCTGGAGCCCCTGGGGGCGCTATAGCAATCAGCCCCAGCATTTT
>NA|TRBV4-2|TRBJ2-7|NA
CASSHLGSISSYEQYF
TGTGCCAGCAGCCACCTAGGCTCAATTAGCTCCTACGAGCAGTACTTC
>TRBD2|TRBV9|TRBJ2-3|NA
CASSPPSGSGGDTQYF
TGTGCCAGCAGCCCCCCTAGCGGGAGTGGGGGGGATACGCAGTATTTT
>NA|TRBV3-1/TRBV3-2|TRBJ1-1|few
CASSRRRGEAFF
TGTGCCAGCAGCCGAAGGAGGGGTGAAGCTTTCTTT
>NA|TRBV7-6|TRBJ1-2|NA
CASSPRTERFNYGYTF
TGTGCCAGCAGCCCCAGGACAGAGCGATTTAACTATGGCTACACCTTC
>NA|TRBV11-3|TRBJ2-5|NA
CASSFQVQETQYF
TGTGCCAGCAGCTTCCAGGTTCAAGAGACCCAGTACTTC
>TRBD2|TRBV5-5|TRBJ2-2|NA
CASSLLAGKNTGELFF
TGTGCCAGCAGCCTACTAGCGGGGAAGAACACCGGGGAGCTGTTTTTT
>NA|TRBV20-1|TRBJ1-2|NA
CSASSRGSYGYTF
TGCAGTGCTAGTTCTCGAGGGAGCTATGGCTACACCTTC
>NA|TRBV5-6|TRBJ1-6|few
CASSLYQGGFTPLHF
TGTGCCAGCAGCTTGTATCAGGGAGGGTTTACACCCCTCCACTTT